The 3 T cell receptor beta chains listed next were all sequenced from one sample in a study of neurological immune-mediated disorders. Using its own MiXCR run on the 5' RACE reads, TCRdb lists one record per CDR3 protein. The top ten hold approximately 8.7% of the sample, which has 39,000 or so distinct CDR3 sequences, approximately 5.1% seen once. The sequenced sample consisted of CD4+ T cells from blood. The receptors stem from a man younger than 30 in good health.

This clonotype was observed a handful of times. The chain has TRBV7-3 and TRBJ2-2; D remains ambiguous. The V gene lost 5 bases and the J gene lost 4 bases, with 11 bases spanning the gap. The CDR3 loop spans 14 amino acids. Germline loops: CDR1 SGHTA, CDR2 FQGTGA. The CDR3 bases are TGTGCCAGCAGCCCTCAGCCCCGCACCGGGGAGCTGTTTTTT. Its protein product is CASSPQPRTGELFF.

This clonotype was recorded many times. The chain combines TRBV20-1 with TRBJ1-4, with a weak D call TRBD1 (5 bases). This CDR3 is 12 amino acids long. V was pared by 3 bases and J by 5 bases, with 7 bases between. Germline V gives CDR1 DFQATT, CDR2 SNEGSKA (reference sequence). The CDR3 coding sequence is TGCAGTGCTAGTCAGGGAAATGAAAAACTGTTTTTT. Its protein is CSASQGNEKLFF.

There are many counts of this clonotype. The chain is built from TRBV2 and TRBJ2-3, with D possibly being TRBD1 (5 bases). V was clipped by 6 bases and J by 4 bases, with 11 bases between them. CDR1 is SNHLY and CDR2 is FYNNEI in the germline V gene. The CDR3 is 13 amino acids. CDR3 residues: CASSREVADTQYF. In DNA form, the CDR3 reads TGTGCCAGCAGCAGGGAAGTTGCAGATACGCAGTATTTT. Full variable domain (outside the CDR3, taken from reference TRBV2 and TRBJ2-3): EPEVTQTPSHQVTQMGQEVILRCVPISNHLYFYWYRQILGQKVEFLVSFYNNEISEKSEIFDDQFSVERPDGSNFTLKIRSTKLEDSAMYFCASSREVADTQYFGPGTRLTVL.